These 11 T cell receptor beta chains were all obtained from the same sample, sequenced in a study of blood T cells in healthy people across ages. Primers used in a second PCR of roughly 6 to 11 cycles were a sample-barcoded 5' primer and a J-beta primer mix. TCRdb re-derived calls from the 5' RACE reads in MiXCR, one entry per CDR3 protein. The data show roughly 2 million distinct CDR3 sequences, around half seen once. Sample: blood. These receptors were taken from a woman aged 40 to 55 in good health.

The chain uses TRBV15 and TRBJ2-3; 7 bases map to TRBD1. The CDR3 has 16 residues. Per the germline V gene, CDR1 is LNHNV and CDR2 is YYDKDF (reference sequence). With 8 bases clipped from V and 1 base from J, the junction kept 12 bases outside the gene matches. As DNA, the CDR3 is TGTGCCACCGAGAGAGGGGGCGGCTCCCGCACAGATACGCAGTATTTT. Encoded protein: CATERGGGSRTDTQYF. The full variable domain, rest sourced from reference TRBV15 and TRBJ2-3, is DAMVIQNPRYQVTQFGKPVTLSCSQTLNHNVMYWYQQKSSQAPKLLFHYYDKDFNNEADTPDNFQSRRPNTSFCFLDIRSPGLGDTAMYLCATERGGGSRTDTQYFGPGTRLTVL.

This clonotype has more than one count but fewer than ten. The CDR3 sequence is CASSIGQGETQYF. The CDR3 nucleotides read TGTGCCAGCAGTATTGGACAGGGAGAGACCCAGTACTTC. This chain links TRBV12-3 or TRBV12-4 with TRBJ2-5; 8 bases fit TRBD1. The CDR3 contains 13 residues. J gave up 4 bases and V 5 bases, and 3 bases lay outside the gene matches.

The chain uses TRBV28 and TRBJ1-4; D may be TRBD1 (5 bases). Trimming shortened V by 5 bases and J by 3 bases, and 13 bases separated the two germline ends. This CDR3 comprises 15 residues. The germline V gene has CDR1 MDHEN and CDR2 SYDVKM. The CDR3 DNA reads TGTGCCAGCAGTGCGGCAGGGTCGGCTAATGAAAAACTGTTTTTT. Amino acids: CASSAAGSANEKLFF.

This chain links TRBV12-3 or TRBV12-4 with TRBJ2-1; the D is unclear. The end of the DNA is better explained by TRBJ2-7, so the J call may be wrong. This CDR3 region has 15 residues. The CDR3 bases are TGTGCCAGCACCAAAACAGTGAGCTCCTACAATGAGCAGTACTTC. This sequence encodes CASTKTVSSYNEQYF.

The genes are TRBV19 and TRBJ2-4; 7 nucleotides match TRBD2. CDR3 length: 15 amino acids. J gave up 3 bases and V 6 bases, and 8 bases lay outside the gene matches. Per germline, CDR1 LNHDA and CDR2 SQIVND (reference sequence). The CDR3 sequence: CASSGRREDKNIQYF. The DNA of the CDR3 is TGTGCCAGTAGCGGAAGACGGGAGGACAAAAACATTCAGTACTTC. Full variable domain (missing parts from reference TRBV19 and TRBJ2-4): DGGITQSPKYLFRKEGQNVTLSCEQNLNHDAMYWYRQDPGQGLRLIYYSQIVNDFQKGDIAEGYSVSREKKESFPLTVTSAQKNPTAFYLCASSGRREDKNIQYFGAGTRLSVL.

The chain has TRBV10-1 and TRBJ2-1; 9 bases line up with TRBD2. The CDR3 sequence is 15 residues long. Trimming at V came to 3 bases and at J to 2 bases, leaving 2 bases not matched to a gene. From germline, CDR1 is WNHNN and CDR2 SYGVQD (reference sequence). DNA for the CDR3: TGCGCCAGCAGTGAAGCGGGGGGTACCTACAATGAGCAGTTCTTC. This gives the protein CASSEAGGTYNEQFF.

The gene calls are TRBV11-2 and TRBJ2-1, with TRBD2 identical over 13 bases. The CDR3 contains 15 residues. Germline trimming cut 5 bases from V and 15 bases from J; bases unmatched to any gene: 13. The germline CDR1 and CDR2 sequences are SGHAT and FQNNGV. CDR3: CASSNPWTSGGLTFF. CDR3 nucleotide sequence: TGTGCCAGCAGCAACCCCTGGACTAGCGGGGGTCTCACGTTCTTC.

This clonotype was observed a single time. CDR3 DNA sequence: TGTGCCAGCAGCGTACGGGTCTGGGACGAGCAGTACTTC. The encoded protein is CASSVRVWDEQYF. The chain is built from TRBV7-9 and TRBJ2-4; D call uncertain. The DNA end favors TRBJ2-7, so the J call may be wrong. The CDR3 sequence is 13 residues long. The germline V gene encodes CDR1 SEHNR and CDR2 FQNEAQ (reference sequence).

The chain recombines TRBV15 with TRBJ2-3; D ambiguous. V dropped 0 bases and J dropped 5 bases, with 21 bases sitting between them. This CDR3 spans 18 amino acids. Germline V gene sequence: CDR1 LNHNV, CDR2 YYDKDF (reference sequence). CDR3 coding DNA: TGTGCCACCAGCAGAGAACGGGCGGACGGGCAACACATAGATACGCAGTATTTT. This sequence encodes CATSRERADGQHIDTQYF. Together with reference TRBV15 and TRBJ2-3, the CDR3 gives the full variable domain: DAMVIQNPRYQVTQFGKPVTLSCSQTLNHNVMYWYQQKSSQAPKLLFHYYDKDFNNEADTPDNFQSRRPNTSFCFLDIRSPGLGDTAMYLCATSRERADGQHIDTQYFGPGTRLTVL.

This clonotype has more than one count but fewer than ten. The chain couples TRBV11-1 to TRBJ2-1; D not certain. This CDR3 contains 19 residues. Between the trimmed V and J ends, which lost 4 bases and 0 bases, there was a span of 22 bases. Looked up from germline, CDR1 is SGHAT and CDR2 is FQDESV (reference sequence). CDR3: CASSSKKSQLRSSYNEQFF. In nucleotides, the CDR3 is TGTGCCAGCAGCTCTAAAAAATCTCAGCTCCGCAGCTCCTACAATGAGCAGTTCTTC.

The count of this clonotype is one. At one end, the junction sequence differs from germline, possibly due to a read error. The chain carries TRBV12-3 or TRBV12-4 and TRBJ1-2; 7 positions match TRBD1. The CDR3 length is 13 residues. CDR3 in amino acids: CAGSGDSHYGYTF. CDR3 sequence (DNA): TGTGCCGGCAGCGGGGACAGCCACTATGGCTACACCTTC.